Listed below are T cell receptor beta chains from one sample, sequenced in a study of OX40 agonist ivuxolimab in advanced cancers. Libraries were prepared by immunoSEQ multiplex PCR; TCRdb keeps only in-frame clonotypes and omits some of them. The sample includes 70,000 to 100,000 clones, approximately 90% of them seen just once. The sample was CD4+ or CD8+ T cells sorted from blood, taken in a trial of the OX40 agonist ivuxolimab. These receptors originate from an adult with an advanced solid tumor such as melanoma, head and neck, liver or kidney cancer. The CDR3 runs from the conserved cysteine through the conserved F or W. Fields, in order: D gene, clone size, J gene, V gene, CDR3 DNA, CDR3 protein. The D gene is left open where the match is weak. Size tells how often a clone was seen (once, few, many) or the class of an expanded clone, and some rows leave it out.

d_gene: NA
abundance: NA
j_gene: TRBJ2-7
v_gene: TRBV4-2
CDR3nt: TGTGCCAGCAGCCAAAGCTCGTACGAGCAGTACTTC
CDR3aa: CASSQSSYEQYF

d_gene: TRBD2
abundance: NA
j_gene: TRBJ2-2
v_gene: TRBV29-1
CDR3nt: TGCAGCGTATCGGGGGGTCACACCGGGGAGCTGTTTTTT
CDR3aa: CSVSGGHTGELFF

d_gene: NA
abundance: NA
j_gene: TRBJ1-4
v_gene: TRBV28
CDR3nt: TGTGCCAGCATTGGGGATGTTAATGAAAAACTGTTTTTT
CDR3aa: CASIGDVNEKLFF

d_gene: TRBD2
abundance: NA
j_gene: TRBJ2-7
v_gene: TRBV9
CDR3nt: TGTGCCAGCAGCGTAGACGGGAGGGCCGACGAGCAGTACTTC
CDR3aa: CASSVDGRADEQYF

d_gene: NA
abundance: NA
j_gene: TRBJ2-3
v_gene: TRBV7-2
CDR3nt: TGTGCCAGCAGCCTGCTCGTTGGGCTCACAGATACGCAGTATTTT
CDR3aa: CASSLLVGLTDTQYF

d_gene: NA
abundance: few
j_gene: TRBJ2-7
v_gene: TRBV5-6
CDR3nt: TGTGCCAGCAGCCGTACCCACGAGCAGTACTTC
CDR3aa: CASSRTHEQYF

d_gene: TRBD2
abundance: NA
j_gene: TRBJ2-3
v_gene: TRBV27
CDR3nt: TGTGCCAGCAGCCCCGGGACTAGCGGGAGGGGTCCGCAGTATTTT
CDR3aa: CASSPGTSGRGPQYF

d_gene: NA
abundance: NA
j_gene: TRBJ2-7
v_gene: TRBV6-6
CDR3nt: TGTGCCAGCAGTGTCCGCGGGCGGGGCCATGCCTACGAGCAGTACTTC
CDR3aa: CASSVRGRGHAYEQYF

d_gene: TRBD2
abundance: NA
j_gene: TRBJ2-1
v_gene: TRBV30
CDR3nt: TGTGCCTGGAGCTCAGCGGGAGATGAGCAGTTCTTC
CDR3aa: CAWSSAGDEQFF

d_gene: NA
abundance: once
j_gene: TRBJ2-3
v_gene: TRBV18
CDR3nt: TGTGCCAGCTCACCACCCGGACTGACCACAGATACGCAGTATTTT
CDR3aa: CASSPPGLTTDTQYF

d_gene: NA
abundance: NA
j_gene: TRBJ1-2
v_gene: TRBV25-1
CDR3nt: TGTGCCAGCAGTGAATACAACTATGGCTACACCTTC
CDR3aa: CASSEYNYGYTF

d_gene: NA
abundance: NA
j_gene: TRBJ2-7
v_gene: TRBV7-6
CDR3nt: TGTGCCAGCAGCTTAGTTCGGGAGCGGTCCTACGAGCAGTACTTC
CDR3aa: CASSLVRERSYEQYF

d_gene: TRBD1
abundance: NA
j_gene: TRBJ2-1
v_gene: TRBV6-5
CDR3nt: TGTGCCAGCAGCAGGACAGGGGACACCTACAATGAGCAGTTCTTC
CDR3aa: CASSRTGDTYNEQFF

d_gene: TRBD2
abundance: NA
j_gene: TRBJ2-7
v_gene: TRBV5-5
CDR3nt: TGTGCCAGCAGCCCGACTAGCGGGAACTACGAGCAGTACTTC
CDR3aa: CASSPTSGNYEQYF

d_gene: NA
abundance: NA
j_gene: TRBJ1-1
v_gene: TRBV5-1
CDR3nt: TGCGCCAGCAGCTTTCCAGAACAGGATCCGAACACTGAAGCTTTCTTT
CDR3aa: CASSFPEQDPNTEAFF

d_gene: TRBD1
abundance: NA
j_gene: TRBJ2-3
v_gene: TRBV19
CDR3nt: TGTGCCAGTAGTATGGGGACAGGTTCTAGCACAGATACGCAGTATTTT
CDR3aa: CASSMGTGSSTDTQYF

d_gene: NA
abundance: NA
j_gene: TRBJ2-7
v_gene: TRBV7-8
CDR3nt: TGTGCCAGCACCCTAGACTACGAGCAGTACTTC
CDR3aa: CASTLDYEQYF

d_gene: NA
abundance: NA
j_gene: TRBJ2-5
v_gene: TRBV4-2
CDR3nt: TGTGCCAGCAGCCACAGCAACACAGGGGCGGGGGAGACCCAGTACTTC
CDR3aa: CASSHSNTGAGETQYF

d_gene: NA
abundance: once
j_gene: TRBJ1-2
v_gene: TRBV12-5
CDR3nt: TGTGCTAGTGGTTTGGTACCCAGCTATGGCTACACCTTC
CDR3aa: CASGLVPSYGYTF

d_gene: TRBD1
abundance: NA
j_gene: TRBJ1-5
v_gene: TRBV5-5
CDR3nt: TGTGCCAGCACAAGGACAGGGTGGGAATTTAATCAGCCCCAGCATTTT
CDR3aa: CASTRTGWEFNQPQHF

d_gene: NA
abundance: NA
j_gene: TRBJ1-1
v_gene: TRBV29-1
CDR3nt: TGCAGCGTTGAAGAAGTGGGGCACACTGAAGCTTTCTTT
CDR3aa: CSVEEVGHTEAFF

d_gene: TRBD2
abundance: NA
j_gene: TRBJ2-7
v_gene: TRBV29-1
CDR3nt: TGCAGCGTTGGGAGCGGGAGATTTTACGAGCAGTACTTC
CDR3aa: CSVGSGRFYEQYF

d_gene: TRBD2
abundance: once
j_gene: TRBJ2-7
v_gene: TRBV10-1
CDR3nt: TGCGCCAGCAGTGAGTCTAGCGGGGTCTCCTACGAGCAGTACTTC
CDR3aa: CASSESSGVSYEQYF

d_gene: NA
abundance: NA
j_gene: TRBJ2-5
v_gene: TRBV6-5
CDR3nt: TGTGCCAGCAGTTACGGACTCGGGGAGACCCAGTACTTC
CDR3aa: CASSYGLGETQYF

d_gene: NA
abundance: NA
j_gene: TRBJ2-7
v_gene: TRBV21-1
CDR3nt: TGTGCCAGCAGCAAATGTATCGATACCCCCCGGCGGAGGAAACTCTACGAGCAGTACTTC
CDR3aa: CASSKCIDTPRRRKLYEQYF

d_gene: TRBD2
abundance: NA
j_gene: TRBJ2-3
v_gene: TRBV27
CDR3nt: TGTGCCAGCAGTTTAACTAGCGCCGGCACAGATACGCAGTATTTT
CDR3aa: CASSLTSAGTDTQYF

d_gene: TRBD2
abundance: NA
j_gene: TRBJ2-3
v_gene: TRBV19
CDR3nt: TGTGCCAGTAGTAGGGGACTAGCGGGAGGCACGGGGGATACGCAGTATTTT
CDR3aa: CASSRGLAGGTGDTQYF

d_gene: NA
abundance: NA
j_gene: TRBJ2-1
v_gene: TRBV14
CDR3nt: TGTGCCAGCAGCCAAGAACTAGGGGGTGAGCAGTTCTTC
CDR3aa: CASSQELGGEQFF

d_gene: NA
abundance: NA
j_gene: TRBJ2-1
v_gene: TRBV7-9
CDR3nt: TGTGCCAGCAGCTTAGCTCAGGGATTCTCCTACAATGAGCAGTTCTTC
CDR3aa: CASSLAQGFSYNEQFF

d_gene: NA
abundance: NA
j_gene: TRBJ2-7
v_gene: TRBV28
CDR3nt: TGTGCCAGCACTCTATCTGGCGGCACTTACGAGCAGTACTTC
CDR3aa: CASTLSGGTYEQYF

d_gene: TRBD2
abundance: NA
j_gene: TRBJ2-2
v_gene: TRBV7-9
CDR3nt: TGTGCCAGCAGCTTAGCGCGATCCCTAGCGGGTGCCGGGGAGCTGTTTTTT
CDR3aa: CASSLARSLAGAGELFF

d_gene: NA
abundance: NA
j_gene: TRBJ2-5
v_gene: TRBV19
CDR3nt: TGTGCCAGTAGTTTCGGACAGTTCCAAGAGACCCAGTACTTC
CDR3aa: CASSFGQFQETQYF

d_gene: NA
abundance: NA
j_gene: TRBJ1-1
v_gene: TRBV14
CDR3nt: TGTGCCAGCAGCCAAGACAGGGTGAGAGGGTACACTGAAGCTTTCTTT
CDR3aa: CASSQDRVRGYTEAFF

d_gene: TRBD2
abundance: NA
j_gene: TRBJ2-3
v_gene: TRBV2
CDR3nt: TGTGCCAGCAGCGAAAGACTAGCGGCGGAGGCGCAGTATTTT
CDR3aa: CASSERLAAEAQYF

d_gene: TRBD1
abundance: NA
j_gene: TRBJ1-2
v_gene: TRBV30
CDR3nt: TGTGCCTGGAGTATGGGACAGGGGATGGGGGGCTATGGCTACACCTTC
CDR3aa: CAWSMGQGMGGYGYTF

d_gene: TRBD2
abundance: NA
j_gene: TRBJ2-7
v_gene: TRBV19
CDR3nt: TGTGCCAGTGGGACTAGCGGGAGGTACGAGCAGTACTTC
CDR3aa: CASGTSGRYEQYF

d_gene: NA
abundance: NA
j_gene: TRBJ2-7
v_gene: TRBV27
CDR3nt: TGTGCCAGCAGTTTCGGACCGACCTACGAGCAGTACTTC
CDR3aa: CASSFGPTYEQYF

d_gene: TRBD2
abundance: NA
j_gene: TRBJ2-5
v_gene: TRBV5-5
CDR3nt: TGTGCCAGCAGCGCGACTAGCGGGAGAACGTACCAAGAGACCCAGTACTTC
CDR3aa: CASSATSGRTYQETQYF

d_gene: NA
abundance: NA
j_gene: TRBJ2-7
v_gene: TRBV7-3
CDR3nt: TGTGCCAGCAGCTTATCCCCGGGCGGCGCCTACGAGCAGTACTTC
CDR3aa: CASSLSPGGAYEQYF

d_gene: NA
abundance: NA
j_gene: TRBJ2-5
v_gene: TRBV6-6
CDR3nt: TGTGCCAGCAGTTACCTTGGCCAAGAGACCCAGTACTTC
CDR3aa: CASSYLGQETQYF

d_gene: NA
abundance: NA
j_gene: TRBJ1-2
v_gene: TRBV25-1
CDR3nt: TGTGCCAGCAGTGTTCTTCAGGGTTTTGGCTACACCTTC
CDR3aa: CASSVLQGFGYTF

d_gene: NA
abundance: NA
j_gene: TRBJ2-5
v_gene: TRBV21-1
CDR3nt: TGTGCCAGCAGCAAGGGGACAGTCCCAAGGACCCAGTACTTC
CDR3aa: CASSKGTVPRTQYF

d_gene: TRBD2
abundance: NA
j_gene: TRBJ2-7
v_gene: TRBV28
CDR3nt: TGTGCCAGCAGACCAATCACCGGGACTAGCGGGAAACTAGAGCAGTACTTC
CDR3aa: CASRPITGTSGKLEQYF

d_gene: NA
abundance: once
j_gene: TRBJ1-1
v_gene: TRBV6-4
CDR3nt: TGTGCCAGCAGTGACACAGAGACGAGCGGCACTGAAGCTTTCTTT
CDR3aa: CASSDTETSGTEAFF

d_gene: TRBD2
abundance: NA
j_gene: TRBJ2-7
v_gene: TRBV11-3
CDR3nt: TGTGCCCCAGGGACTAGCGGAAAGTTCTACGAGCAGTACTTC
CDR3aa: CAPGTSGKFYEQYF

d_gene: NA
abundance: NA
j_gene: TRBJ1-4
v_gene: TRBV7-9
CDR3nt: TGTGCCAGCAGCTTAGGCCCAGAAGTCAATGAAAAACTGTTTTTT
CDR3aa: CASSLGPEVNEKLFF

d_gene: NA
abundance: NA
j_gene: TRBJ2-7
v_gene: TRBV5-1
CDR3nt: TGCGCCAGCAGCCTGGACAGATACGAGCAGTACTTC
CDR3aa: CASSLDRYEQYF